One sample yielded the 11 T cell receptor beta chains listed below, sequenced in a study of cytomegalovirus exposure and HLA in healthy donors. PCR primers comprised 60 Vbeta and 13 Jbeta primers. Libraries were prepared by immunoSEQ multiplex PCR; TCRdb keeps only in-frame clonotypes and omits some of them. The sample records approximately 280,000 clones, 75% to 90% being singletons. Input material: PBMCs. The receptors here all came from a man aged 35 to 55 in good health and CMV-seropositive.

J is TRBJ2-1 and V is TRBV29-1, with D possibly being TRBD2 (6 bases). Germline loops: CDR1 SQVTM, CDR2 ANQGSEA. The CDR3 is 15 residues long. V lost 4 bases to trimming and J lost 3 bases, with 16 bases between them. The CDR3 loop is CSVGGTGVVYNEQFF. The CDR3 nucleotides are TGCAGCGTTGGGGGAACGGGAGTTGTCTACAATGAGCAGTTCTTC.

This clone was seen a single time. Other DNA sequences of this sample code for an identical CDR3. The rearrangement links TRBV9 to TRBJ1-1; tentatively, D is TRBD1 (5 bases). CDR1 and CDR2 (germline): SGDLS, YYNGEE. V dropped 5 bases and J dropped 1 base, with 9 bases sitting between them. The CDR3 covers 13 residues. The CDR3 bases are TGTGCCAGCAGTGTGCAGGGGAACACTGAAGCTTTCTTT. Translation gives CASSVQGNTEAFF. The whole variable domain, remainder taken from reference TRBV9 and TRBJ1-1, is DSGVTQTPKHLITATGQRVTLRCSPRSGDLSVYWYQQSLDQGLQFLIQYYNGEERAKGNILERFSAQQFPDLHSELNLSSLELGDSALYFCASSVQGNTEAFFGQGTRLTVV.

This clone was observed once. This sequence joins TRBV28 and TRBJ1-2; D possibly corresponds to TRBD1 (6 bases). Germline CDR1 is MDHEN and CDR2 is SYDVKM. The CDR3 consists of 16 residues. V was pared by 3 bases and J by 4 bases, with 18 bases between. The CDR3 spells CASSLGGRGAGYGYTF. CDR3 DNA: TGTGCCAGCAGTTTGGGTGGGAGGGGGGCTGGCTATGGCTACACCTTC.

This chain joins TRBV30 and TRBJ2-7; 12 bases agree with TRBD2. Germline V gene data show CDR1 as GTSNPN and CDR2 as SVGIG (reference sequence). This CDR3 has 19 amino acids. V lost 2 bases and J lost 0; bases outside the gene matches: 14. The CDR3 loop is CAWSPFPGLAGPSSYEQYF. CDR3 nucleotides: TGTGCCTGGAGTCCCTTCCCGGGACTAGCGGGCCCGTCCTCCTACGAGCAGTACTTC. Looking up the rest from reference TRBV30 and TRBJ2-7 gives the full variable domain: SQTIHQWPATLVQPVGSPLSLECTVEGTSNPNLYWYRQAAGRGLQLLFYSVGIGQISSEVPQNLSASRPQDRQFILSSKKLLLSDSGFYLCAWSPFPGLAGPSSYEQYFGPGTRLTVT.

Here the CDR3 DNA reads TGTGCCAGCAGCATAGGGACAGCGGATGGCAATCAGCCCCAGCATTTT. This codes for CASSIGTADGNQPQHF. The chain couples TRBV5-5 to TRBJ1-5, with TRBD1 identical over 7 bases. CDR3 length: 16 amino acids. The J segment lost 2 bases and the V segment lost 4 bases, leaving 9 bases of the junction unmatched. CDR1 is SGHKS and CDR2 is YYEKEE in the germline V gene (reference sequence).

V gene TRBV5-4 combines with J gene TRBJ2-7; TRBD2 matches 7 bases. The length of the CDR3 is 17 residues. Trimming cost V 3 bases and J 0 bases; bases outside gene matches: 12. Germline V CDR1 and CDR2: SGHNT, YYREEE (reference sequence). CDR3 region: CASSSIQVAGNSYEQYF. CDR3 DNA sequence: TGTGCCAGCAGCTCCATCCAGGTAGCGGGTAACTCCTACGAGCAGTACTTC.

This chain uses TRBV15 with TRBJ2-7; 8 bases fit TRBD2. In germline, CDR1 is LNHNV, CDR2 YYDKDF (reference sequence). The CDR3 has 18 amino acids. The junction had 13 bases not matched to a gene; V was cut back by 1 base and J by 2 bases. CDR3 bases: TGTGCCACCAGCAGAGGAGGGGTCGGGACTAGTGGTACCTACGAGCAGTACTTC. This gives the protein CATSRGGVGTSGTYEQYF.

The chain links TRBV29-1 to TRBJ2-5, with TRBD2 matching 11 bases. Germline CDR1 is SQVTM and CDR2 is ANQGSEA. This CDR3 is 16 amino acids long. V lost 0 bases and J lost 3; bases outside the gene matches: 6. DNA for the CDR3: TGCAGCGTTGAAGATCAACGACTAGCGGGAAAAGAGACCCAGTACTTC. It specifies CSVEDQRLAGKETQYF.

The CDR3 sequence: CSVTGSRSYEQYF. Written as DNA, the CDR3 is TGCAGCGTGACAGGGAGCCGCTCCTACGAGCAGTACTTC. The genes are TRBV29-1 and TRBJ2-7; 7 bases fit TRBD1. CDR3 length: 13 amino acids. Germline V lookup: CDR1 SQVTM, CDR2 ANQGSEA. J lost 0 bases, V lost 6 bases, and 5 bases had no gene match.

The chain recombines TRBV2 with TRBJ2-7; TRBD2 matches 9 bases. The germline V gene encodes CDR1 SNHLY and CDR2 FYNNEI. CDR3 size: 15 residues. With V trimmed by 7 bases and J by 5 bases, 12 bases remained unmatched. The DNA for the CDR3 is TGTGCCAGCAATCCCGGGTTAGCGGGAGTCCACGAGCAGTACTTC. It yields the protein CASNPGLAGVHEQYF.

The V gene is TRBV6-5, the J gene TRBJ1-5; tentatively, D is TRBD1 (5 bases). V gave up 6 bases and J gave up 2 bases, with 14 bases separating them. The germline V gene encodes CDR1 MNHEY and CDR2 SVGAGI. The CDR3 extends over 15 amino acids. The CDR3 DNA reads TGTGCCAGCAGGGGGGGATGGGGTGGCAATCAGCCCCAGCATTTT. Its protein product is CASRGGWGGNQPQHF.